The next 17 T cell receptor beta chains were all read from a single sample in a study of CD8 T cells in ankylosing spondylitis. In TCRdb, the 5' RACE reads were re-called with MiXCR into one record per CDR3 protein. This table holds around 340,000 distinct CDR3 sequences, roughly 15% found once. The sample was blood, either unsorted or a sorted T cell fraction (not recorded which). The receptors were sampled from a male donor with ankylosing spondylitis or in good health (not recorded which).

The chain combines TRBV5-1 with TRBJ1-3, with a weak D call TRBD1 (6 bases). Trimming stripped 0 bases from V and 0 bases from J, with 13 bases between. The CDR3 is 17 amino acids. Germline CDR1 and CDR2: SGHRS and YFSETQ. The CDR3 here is CASSLGPGQTSGNTIYF. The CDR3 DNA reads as TGCGCCAGCAGCTTGGGCCCCGGACAGACCTCTGGAAACACCATATATTTT.

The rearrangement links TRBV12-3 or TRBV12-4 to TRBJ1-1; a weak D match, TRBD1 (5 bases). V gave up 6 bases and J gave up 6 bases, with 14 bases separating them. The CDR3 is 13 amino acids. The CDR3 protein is CASSLIEGSEAFF. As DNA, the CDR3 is TGTGCCAGCAGCCTGATAGAGGGGTCTGAAGCTTTCTTT.

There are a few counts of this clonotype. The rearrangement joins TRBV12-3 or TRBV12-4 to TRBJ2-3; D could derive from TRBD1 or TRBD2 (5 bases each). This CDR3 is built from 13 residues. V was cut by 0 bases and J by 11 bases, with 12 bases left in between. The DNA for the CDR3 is TGTGCCAGCAGTTTAGCCCCAGGGACGAAGCAGTATTTT. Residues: CASSLAPGTKQYF.

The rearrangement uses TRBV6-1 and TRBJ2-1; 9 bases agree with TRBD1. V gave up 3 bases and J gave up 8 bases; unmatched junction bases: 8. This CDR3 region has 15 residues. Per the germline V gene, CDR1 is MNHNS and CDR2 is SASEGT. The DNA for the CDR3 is TGTGCCAGCAGTGATTCGGGACAGGGTATTCATGAGCAGTTCTTC. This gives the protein CASSDSGQGIHEQFF.

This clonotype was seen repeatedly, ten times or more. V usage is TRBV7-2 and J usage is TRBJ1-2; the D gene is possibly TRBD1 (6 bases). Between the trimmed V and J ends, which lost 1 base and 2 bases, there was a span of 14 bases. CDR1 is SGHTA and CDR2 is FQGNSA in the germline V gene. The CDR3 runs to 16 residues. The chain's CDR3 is CASSLEAGVENYGYTF. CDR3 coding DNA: TGTGCCAGCAGCTTAGAGGCAGGGGTAGAGAACTATGGCTACACCTTC.

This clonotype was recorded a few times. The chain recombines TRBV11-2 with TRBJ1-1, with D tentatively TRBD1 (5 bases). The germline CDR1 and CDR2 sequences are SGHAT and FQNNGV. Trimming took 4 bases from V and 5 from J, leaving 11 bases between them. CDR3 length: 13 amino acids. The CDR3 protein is CASSWDLRTEAFF. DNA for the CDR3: TGTGCCAGCAGCTGGGACCTGAGGACTGAAGCTTTCTTT.

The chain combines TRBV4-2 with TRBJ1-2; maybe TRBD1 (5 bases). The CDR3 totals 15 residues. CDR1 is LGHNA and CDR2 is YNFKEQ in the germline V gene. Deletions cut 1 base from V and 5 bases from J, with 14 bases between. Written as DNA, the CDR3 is TGTGCCAGCAGCCAAGGCCCGGGTGCAGGGTATGGCTACACCTTC. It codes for CASSQGPGAGYGYTF.

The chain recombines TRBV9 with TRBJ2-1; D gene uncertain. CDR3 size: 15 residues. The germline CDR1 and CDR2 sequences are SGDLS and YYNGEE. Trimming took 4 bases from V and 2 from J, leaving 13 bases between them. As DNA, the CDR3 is TGTGCCAGCAGCCCTCACCAGCGTCCCTACAATGAGCAGTTCTTC. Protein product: CASSPHQRPYNEQFF. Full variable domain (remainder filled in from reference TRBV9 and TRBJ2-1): DSGVTQTPKHLITATGQRVTLRCSPRSGDLSVYWYQQSLDQGLQFLIQYYNGEERAKGNILERFSAQQFPDLHSELNLSSLELGDSALYFCASSPHQRPYNEQFFGPGTRLTVL.

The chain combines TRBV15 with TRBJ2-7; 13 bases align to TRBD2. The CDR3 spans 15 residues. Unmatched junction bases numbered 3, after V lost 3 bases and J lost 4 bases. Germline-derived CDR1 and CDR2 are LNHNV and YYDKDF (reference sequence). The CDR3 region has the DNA TGTGCCACCAGCAGGGGACTAGCGGGAAGGTACGAGCAGTACTTC. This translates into CATSRGLAGRYEQYF. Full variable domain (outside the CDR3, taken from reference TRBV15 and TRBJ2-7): DAMVIQNPRYQVTQFGKPVTLSCSQTLNHNVMYWYQQKSSQAPKLLFHYYDKDFNNEADTPDNFQSRRPNTSFCFLDIRSPGLGDTAMYLCATSRGLAGRYEQYFGPGTRLTVT.

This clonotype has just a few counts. The CDR3 protein is CAISVGTNTEAFF. For the CDR3, the DNA is TGTGCCATCAGTGTAGGAACGAACACTGAAGCTTTCTTT. This chain connects TRBV10-3 to TRBJ1-1; no clear D. CDR1 is ENHRY, CDR2 SYGVKD, per germline. Trimming stripped 4 bases from V and 1 base from J, with 7 bases between. This CDR3 has 13 residues.

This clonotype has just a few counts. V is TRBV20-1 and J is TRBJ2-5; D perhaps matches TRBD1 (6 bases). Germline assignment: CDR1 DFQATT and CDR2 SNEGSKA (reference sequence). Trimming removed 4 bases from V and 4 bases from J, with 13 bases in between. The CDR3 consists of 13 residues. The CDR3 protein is CSATRTARETQYF. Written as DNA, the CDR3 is TGCAGTGCTACCCGGACAGCTCGAGAGACCCAGTACTTC.

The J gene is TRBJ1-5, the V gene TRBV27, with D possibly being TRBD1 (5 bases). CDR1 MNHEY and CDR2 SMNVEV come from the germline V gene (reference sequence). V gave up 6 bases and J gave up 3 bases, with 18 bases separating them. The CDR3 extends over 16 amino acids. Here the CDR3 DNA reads TGTGCCAGCAGCCTAAGGGGCGGGGGAGTCAATCAGCCCCAGCATTTT. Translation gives CASSLRGGGVNQPQHF.

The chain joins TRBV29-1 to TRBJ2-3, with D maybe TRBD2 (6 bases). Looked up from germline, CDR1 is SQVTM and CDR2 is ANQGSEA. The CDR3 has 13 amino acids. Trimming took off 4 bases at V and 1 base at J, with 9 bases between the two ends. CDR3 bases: TGCAGCGTTGGTGCTAGCGGCACAGATACGCAGTATTTT. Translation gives CSVGASGTDTQYF.

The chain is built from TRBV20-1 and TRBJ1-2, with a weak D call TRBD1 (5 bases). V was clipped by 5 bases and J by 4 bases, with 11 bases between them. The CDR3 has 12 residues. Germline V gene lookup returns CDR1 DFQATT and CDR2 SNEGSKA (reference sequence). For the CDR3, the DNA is TGCAGTGCTGTCCGGGACCGCTATGGCTACACCTTC. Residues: CSAVRDRYGYTF.

The CDR3 nucleotides read TGTGCCAGCAGCAAAGGAGTGAACACAGATACGCAGTATTTT. Its protein is CASSKGVNTDTQYF. The V gene is TRBV4-2, the J gene TRBJ2-3, with no clear D. The germline V gene encodes CDR1 LGHNA and CDR2 YNFKEQ. The germline V and J ends were trimmed by 5 bases and 2 bases, with 11 bases remaining between them. The CDR3 runs 14 residues.

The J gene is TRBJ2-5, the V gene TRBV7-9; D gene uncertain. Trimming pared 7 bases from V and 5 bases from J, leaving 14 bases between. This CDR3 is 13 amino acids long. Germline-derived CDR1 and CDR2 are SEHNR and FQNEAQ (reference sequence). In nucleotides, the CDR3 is TGTGCCAGCAACCCGTCGGAGCTGGAGACCCAGTACTTC. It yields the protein CASNPSELETQYF.

The CDR3 DNA sequence: TGCGCCAGCAGCCACGGACAGGGTCCCCACGAGCAGTACTTC. Translating it yields CASSHGQGPHEQYF. The chain carries TRBV5-1 and TRBJ2-7; 8 nucleotides align to TRBD1. Unmatched junction bases numbered 8, after V lost 4 bases and J lost 5 bases. The CDR3 totals 14 residues. The germline CDR1 and CDR2 sequences are SGHRS and YFSETQ.